The 19 T cell receptor beta chains reported below all come from one sample, sequenced in a study of blood T cell repertoires in COVID-19. Method: immunoSEQ multiplex PCR; TCRdb's copy keeps in-frame clones and lacks some. The profile shows over 85,000 clones, around 90% of them singletons. Material for sequencing was peripheral blood. These TCRs come from a woman between 50 and 59 years old with COVID-19, enrolled during active disease.

The chain has TRBV28 and TRBJ1-6; maybe TRBD1 (6 bases). Trimming left V 7 bases short and J 3 bases short, with 13 bases between. The V gene's germline CDR1 is MDHEN and CDR2 SYDVKM. This CDR3 is built from 15 residues. The CDR3 reads CASMGRGFYNSPLHF. DNA for the CDR3: TGTGCCAGCATGGGCAGGGGCTTCTATAATTCACCCCTCCACTTT.

The J gene is TRBJ1-5, the V gene TRBV4-1; D call uncertain. The CDR3 length is 14 residues. Trimming left V 0 bases short and J 6 bases short, with 9 bases between. The germline CDR1 and CDR2 sequences are MGHRA and YSYEKL. Here the CDR3 DNA reads TGCGCCAGCAGCCAAGATCGGGGTTTTCAGCCCCAGCATTTT. Encoded protein: CASSQDRGFQPQHF.

This clone has only one observation. V and J are TRBV4-2 and TRBJ2-1; D might be TRBD2 (6 bases). The CDR3 length is 17 residues. Germline CDR1 and CDR2: LGHNA and YNFKEQ. With 3 bases removed from V and 5 bases from J, the gap between germline ends came to 20 bases. The CDR3, as DNA: TGTGCCAGCAGCCATCCCGCGGGGTGGGGTGGGGACAATGAGCAGTTCTTC. It codes for CASSHPAGWGGDNEQFF.

The gene calls are TRBV30 and TRBJ1-2, with 7 bases fitting TRBD1. Germline V lookup: CDR1 GTSNPN, CDR2 SVGIG (reference sequence). The length of the CDR3 is 13 residues. V was clipped by 2 bases and J by 3 bases; unmatched bases: 3. Here the CDR3 DNA reads TGTGCCTGGAGTAGACAGGGCGACTATGGCTACACCTTC. Residues: CAWSRQGDYGYTF.

This chain connects TRBV28 to TRBJ2-7, with TRBD1 matching 8 bases. CDR1 MDHEN and CDR2 SYDVKM come from the germline V gene. The ends lost 6 bases at V and 3 bases at J; junction bases unmatched: 4. The CDR3 has 13 amino acids. This CDR3 is CASSWDRRYEQYF. In DNA form, the CDR3 reads TGTGCCAGCAGCTGGGACAGGCGCTACGAGCAGTACTTC.

This chain joins TRBV10-2 and TRBJ1-1; D not resolved. The V gene lost 6 bases and the J gene lost 0 bases, with 14 bases spanning the gap. This CDR3 contains 15 residues. Per the germline V gene, CDR1 is WSHSY and CDR2 is SAAADI. The CDR3 sequence: CASRSSGSLNTEAFF. The CDR3, as DNA: TGCGCCAGCAGGAGTTCAGGCAGCTTGAACACTGAAGCTTTCTTT.

The rearrangement joins TRBV19 to TRBJ1-1, with 7 nucleotides matching TRBD1. CDR3 length equals 10 residues. Germline lookup yields CDR1 LNHDA and CDR2 SQIVND (reference sequence). Germline trimming cut 8 bases from V and 11 bases from J; bases unmatched to any gene: 5. This CDR3 reads CASVQGQAFF. In nucleotides, the CDR3 is TGTGCCAGTGTCCAGGGACAGGCTTTCTTT.

The chain combines TRBV2 with TRBJ2-3, with 11 positions matching TRBD2. This CDR3 has 14 residues. From germline, CDR1 is SNHLY and CDR2 FYNNEI. The junction had 7 bases not matched to a gene; V was cut back by 11 bases and J by 3 bases. The DNA of the CDR3 is TGTGCCGACGCCGGGACTAGCGGTACAGATACGCAGTATTTT. Translated, it gives CADAGTSGTDTQYF.

This rearrangement joins TRBV7-9 to TRBJ2-7; 9 bases fit TRBD1. With V trimmed by 3 bases and J by 3 bases, 12 bases remained unmatched. CDR3 length: 17 residues. The germline gives CDR1 SEHNR, CDR2 FQNEAQ (reference sequence). This CDR3 reads CASSFIGQGILDYEQYF. The CDR3 DNA sequence: TGTGCCAGCAGCTTTATAGGACAGGGGATCTTGGACTACGAGCAGTACTTC.

This clone was found once. This chain connects TRBV28 to TRBJ1-5; 10 nucleotides line up with TRBD1. Trimming took 6 bases from V and 6 from J; bases not matched to a gene: 5. This CDR3 comprises 14 residues. Germline V gene lookup returns CDR1 MDHEN and CDR2 SYDVKM. In DNA form, the CDR3 reads TGTGCCAGCAGCGGACAGGGGGTCGGTCAGCCCCAGCATTTT. Translated, it gives CASSGQGVGQPQHF.

The chain uses TRBV6-5 and TRBJ1-2; no definite D call. The V gene lost 6 bases and the J gene lost 0 bases, with 14 bases spanning the gap. CDR1 and CDR2 (germline): MNHEY, SVGAGI. CDR3 length: 15 residues. This chain's CDR3 is CASRVYRAANYGYTF. CDR3 nucleotide sequence: TGTGCCAGCAGGGTATACAGAGCAGCTAACTATGGCTACACCTTC.

In DNA form, the CDR3 reads TGTGCCAGCAGCCAAGCAGGTGGGCGGGAGCTGTTTTTT. This translates into CASSQAGGRELFF. This sequence joins TRBV3-1 (or the pseudogene TRBV3-2) and TRBJ2-2; D unclear. V was clipped by 1 base and J by 9 bases, with 9 bases between them. The CDR3 totals 13 residues. Looked up from germline, CDR1 is LGHDT and CDR2 is YNNKEL (reference sequence).

This sequence joins TRBV9 and TRBJ1-4, with TRBD1 matching 8 bases. CDR3 length: 16 amino acids. V trimming: 4 bases; J trimming: 4 bases; junction bases outside the gene matches: 9. Germline values: CDR1 SGDLS, CDR2 YYNGEE. CDR3 sequence (DNA): TGTGCCAGCAGCCCCGGACAGGGTATCGGTAATGAAAAACTGTTTTTT. Translating it yields CASSPGQGIGNEKLFF.

The rearrangement uses TRBV7-2 and TRBJ1-5, with D possibly matching TRBD1 (5 bases). Looked up from germline, CDR1 is SGHTA and CDR2 is FQGNSA. V lost 5 bases and J lost 0, with 11 bases in between. This CDR3 has 15 amino acids. The CDR3 spells CASSPGGYSNQPQHF. The CDR3 region has the DNA TGTGCCAGCAGCCCGGGGGGATATAGCAATCAGCCCCAGCATTTT.

The table lists this clone with a count of one. V usage is TRBV29-1 and J usage is TRBJ1-2, with D maybe TRBD1 (6 bases). Trimming took 4 bases from V and 3 from J, leaving 15 bases between them. CDR1 and CDR2 from the germline V gene are SQVTM and ANQGSEA. CDR3 length equals 14 residues. The CDR3 DNA sequence: TGCAGCGTTGGGAGCAGGGGCAGCGACTATGGCTACACCTTC. Its translation: CSVGSRGSDYGYTF.

This sequence joins TRBV7-9 and TRBJ1-2, with no clear D. The CDR3 spans 15 residues. V dropped 5 bases and J dropped 4 bases, with 17 bases sitting between them. Germline V gene lookup returns CDR1 SEHNR and CDR2 FQNEAQ (reference sequence). CDR3 sequence: CASSPSRTFTYGYTF. The CDR3 DNA is TGTGCCAGCAGCCCCTCCCGAACATTTACCTATGGCTACACCTTC.

On this clone: Other DNA sequences in this sample translate to the same CDR3. This chain uses TRBV5-6 with TRBJ1-3; D ambiguous. The CDR3 spans 14 residues. Per germline, CDR1 SGHDT and CDR2 YYEEEE. The V end was cut by 3 bases, the J end by 4 bases, with 11 bases between. DNA for the CDR3: TGTGCCAGCAGCTCCCCAAGAGGGGGAAACACCATATATTTT. Its translation is CASSSPRGGNTIYF.

The chain uses TRBV2 and TRBJ2-2, with 8 bases fitting TRBD2. CDR1 SNHLY and CDR2 FYNNEI come from the germline V gene. V shed 5 bases, J shed 5 bases, and the junction held 16 bases outside the gene matches. The CDR3 contains 18 residues. The CDR3 bases are TGTGCCAGCAGTCTCCGAGGGGGACCGGGAGGGATGACCGGGGAGCTGTTTTTT. Protein: CASSLRGGPGGMTGELFF.

This rearrangement joins TRBV19 to TRBJ2-3; tentatively, D is TRBD2 (7 bases). Trimming stripped 2 bases from V and 0 bases from J, with 12 bases between. The CDR3 extends over 16 amino acids. Germline lookup yields CDR1 LNHDA and CDR2 SQIVND (reference sequence). CDR3: CASSIRAGASTDTQYF. CDR3 nucleotides: TGTGCCAGTAGTATACGGGCGGGGGCGAGCACAGATACGCAGTATTTT.